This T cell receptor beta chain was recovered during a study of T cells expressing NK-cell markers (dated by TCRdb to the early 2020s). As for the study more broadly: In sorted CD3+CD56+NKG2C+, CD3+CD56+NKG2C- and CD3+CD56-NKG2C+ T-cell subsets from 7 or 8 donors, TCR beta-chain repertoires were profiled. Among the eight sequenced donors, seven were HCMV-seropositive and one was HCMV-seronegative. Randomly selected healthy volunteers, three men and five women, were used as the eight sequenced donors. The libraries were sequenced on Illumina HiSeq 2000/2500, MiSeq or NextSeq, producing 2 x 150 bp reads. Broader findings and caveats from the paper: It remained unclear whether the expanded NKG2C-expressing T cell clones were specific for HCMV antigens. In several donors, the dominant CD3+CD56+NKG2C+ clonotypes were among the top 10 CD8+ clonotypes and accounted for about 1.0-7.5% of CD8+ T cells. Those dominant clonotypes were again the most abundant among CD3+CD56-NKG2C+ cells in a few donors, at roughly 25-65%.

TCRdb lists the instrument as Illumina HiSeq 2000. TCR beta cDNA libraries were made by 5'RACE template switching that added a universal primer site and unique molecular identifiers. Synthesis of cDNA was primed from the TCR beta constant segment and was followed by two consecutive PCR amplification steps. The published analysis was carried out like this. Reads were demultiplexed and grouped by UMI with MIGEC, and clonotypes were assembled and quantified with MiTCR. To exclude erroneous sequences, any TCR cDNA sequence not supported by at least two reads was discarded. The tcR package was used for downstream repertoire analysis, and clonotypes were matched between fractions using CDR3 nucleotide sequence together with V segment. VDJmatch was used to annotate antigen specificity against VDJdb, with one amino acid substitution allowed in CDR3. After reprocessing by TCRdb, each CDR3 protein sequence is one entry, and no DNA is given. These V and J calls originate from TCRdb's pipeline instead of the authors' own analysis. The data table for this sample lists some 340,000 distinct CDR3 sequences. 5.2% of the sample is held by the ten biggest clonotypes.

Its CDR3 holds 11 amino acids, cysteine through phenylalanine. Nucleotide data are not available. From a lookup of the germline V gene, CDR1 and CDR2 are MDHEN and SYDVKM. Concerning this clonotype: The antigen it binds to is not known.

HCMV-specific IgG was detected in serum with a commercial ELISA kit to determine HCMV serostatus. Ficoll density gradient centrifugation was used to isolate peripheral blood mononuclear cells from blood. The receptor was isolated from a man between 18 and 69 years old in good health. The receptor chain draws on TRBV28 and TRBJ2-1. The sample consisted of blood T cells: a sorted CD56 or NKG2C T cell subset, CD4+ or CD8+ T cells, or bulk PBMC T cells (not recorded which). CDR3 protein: CASSFNYEQFF.